Following are 28 T cell receptor beta chains from one sample sequenced in a study of T-cell memory formation after mild COVID-19. TCRdb analysed the 5' RACE reads with MiXCR anew, one entry per CDR3 protein. The sample lists around 150,000 distinct CDR3 sequences, about 14% seen once, with roughly an eighth in the top ten. What was sequenced was PBMCs or a T cell subset sorted from them (not recorded which). These receptors all come from an adult woman who had mild COVID-19 (a few samples of this study predate the infection). Cell type and time point are not known.

This clonotype was found a few times. The V gene is TRBV4-2, the J gene TRBJ2-7; perhaps TRBD1 as D (6 bases). The CDR3 extends over 13 amino acids. Germline-derived CDR1 and CDR2 are LGHNA and YNFKEQ. The V end lost 1 base, the J end lost 5 bases, and 9 bases lay between the germline ends. As DNA, the CDR3 is TGTGCCAGCAGCCAAGCAGGGGACCACGAGCAGTACTTC. It is translated as CASSQAGDHEQYF.

The chain is built from TRBV9 and TRBJ2-7; tentative D call: TRBD2 (7 bases). V was cut by 1 base and J by 5 bases, with 16 bases left in between. Germline V gene sequence: CDR1 SGDLS, CDR2 YYNGEE. The CDR3 runs 15 residues. CDR3 residues: CASSVRGGSGNEQYF. CDR3 nucleotides: TGTGCCAGCAGCGTACGCGGGGGCTCGGGAAACGAGCAGTACTTC.

The V gene is TRBV6-2 or TRBV6-3, the J gene TRBJ1-5; TRBD1 agrees at 7 bases. Germline CDR1 is MNHEY and CDR2 is SVGEGT. With V trimmed by 6 bases and J by 0 bases, 8 bases remained unmatched. The CDR3 contains 16 residues. Written as DNA, the CDR3 is TGTGCCAGCAGGCGGACAGGAGTAAATAGCAATCAGCCCCAGCATTTT. Translating it yields CASRRTGVNSNQPQHF.

This clonotype was seen a handful of times. V usage is TRBV6-5 and J usage is TRBJ1-6, with D possibly matching TRBD1 (5 bases). Germline assignment: CDR1 MNHEY and CDR2 SVGAGI. Deletions cut 2 bases from V and 8 bases from J, with 10 bases between. The CDR3 is 14 residues long. The CDR3 DNA sequence: TGTGCCAGCAGTTACGGGCAGGGAGATTCACCCCTCCACTTT. It codes for CASSYGQGDSPLHF.

J is TRBJ2-3 and V is TRBV5-1; TRBD2 matches at 15 bases. The CDR3 covers 18 residues. Germline-derived CDR1 and CDR2 are SGHRS and YFSETQ. After removal of 4 bases from V and 4 bases from J, the junction contained 10 bases not matched to a gene. The CDR3 DNA sequence: TGCGCCAGCAGCCCCCGGACTAGCGGGGGGGCCCTCCCAGATACGCAGTATTTT. Translation gives CASSPRTSGGALPDTQYF.

This clonotype turned up a few times. The genes are TRBV7-3 and TRBJ2-3; 8 bases align to TRBD2. This CDR3 comprises 15 residues. V trimming: 1 base; J trimming: 1 base; junction bases outside the gene matches: 1. CDR1 is SGHTA and CDR2 is FQGTGA in the germline V gene. Here the CDR3 DNA reads TGTGCCAGCAGCTTAATCGGGGGGGGCACAGATACGCAGTATTTT. Residues: CASSLIGGGTDTQYF.

V and J are TRBV9 and TRBJ2-2, with D maybe TRBD1 (5 bases). The germline CDR1 and CDR2 sequences are SGDLS and YYNGEE. V was shortened by 1 base and J by 6 bases, with 13 bases between the two germline ends. The CDR3 is 15 residues long. CDR3 in DNA: TGTGCCAGCAGCGTATCAGGGTCGGTTGCCGGGGAGCTGTTTTTT. Protein: CASSVSGSVAGELFF.

The V gene is TRBV6-5, the J gene TRBJ2-5, with TRBD2 matching over 13 bases. CDR1 MNHEY and CDR2 SVGAGI come from the germline V gene. CDR3 length: 15 amino acids. With 5 bases clipped from V and 3 bases from J, the junction kept 3 bases outside the gene matches. In nucleotides, the CDR3 is TGTGCCAGCAGTAAAGGGACTAGCGGGAAAGAGACCCAGTACTTC. Translating it yields CASSKGTSGKETQYF.

The chain has TRBV7-2 and TRBJ2-5; 8 bases fit TRBD2. Germline assignment: CDR1 SGHTA and CDR2 FQGNSA. There are 17 residues in the CDR3. J gave up 3 bases and V 7 bases, and 16 bases lay outside the gene matches. The CDR3 DNA follows: TGTGCCAGCATCCGTCGGCCAGGACTAGCAGGGGAAGAGACCCAGTACTTC. It yields the protein CASIRRPGLAGEETQYF.

This clonotype has only a few counts. The rearrangement joins TRBV12-3 or TRBV12-4 to TRBJ1-2; TRBD1 agrees at 11 bases. Germline trimming cut 10 bases from V and 4 bases from J; bases unmatched to any gene: 11. The CDR3 runs 15 residues. Here the CDR3 DNA reads TGTGCCACCCGAAACCGGGACAGGGGGATCTATGGCTACACCTTC. Encoded protein: CATRNRDRGIYGYTF.

The genes are TRBV11-1 and TRBJ2-7; 7 positions agree with TRBD1. The CDR3 loop spans 12 amino acids. Unmatched junction bases numbered 4, after V lost 5 bases and J lost 6 bases. The V gene's germline CDR1 is SGHAT and CDR2 FQDESV (reference sequence). The chain's CDR3 is CASSEGGAEQYF. The CDR3 nucleotides read TGTGCCAGCAGCGAAGGGGGCGCCGAGCAGTACTTC.

This clonotype appeared once. The chain combines TRBV6-6 with TRBJ1-2; TRBD1 matches 9 bases. Germline CDR1 reads MNHNY; CDR2 reads SVGAGI (reference sequence). Trimming at V came to 2 bases and at J to 5 bases, leaving 3 bases not matched to a gene. This CDR3 region has 14 residues. The CDR3 DNA reads TGTGCCAGCAGTTACGACAGGGGGAAATATGGCTACACCTTC. Translated, it gives CASSYDRGKYGYTF.

V and J are TRBV4-1 and TRBJ2-5; TRBD1 aligns across 9 bases. Germline assignment: CDR1 MGHRA and CDR2 YSYEKL. J lost 4 bases, V lost 3 bases, and 6 bases had no gene match. The CDR3 extends over 15 amino acids. The CDR3 bases are TGCGCCAGCAGCCACCGACAGGGGGAACGAGAGACCCAGTACTTC. It translates to CASSHRQGERETQYF.

Of note for this clonotype: The junction departs from the called germline gene at one end, perhaps through a read error. V usage is TRBV29-1 and J usage is TRBJ2-1; D is possibly TRBD1 or TRBD2 (5 bases each). Germline loops: CDR1 SQVTM, CDR2 ANQGSEA. The CDR3 totals 14 residues. CDR3 nucleotides: TGCAGCGTTGATCCGGGGCTACCGAATAATAAAAGTTGCTTC. Translated, it gives CSVDPGLPNNKSCF.

The V call is TRBV12-3 or TRBV12-4, the J call TRBJ1-2, with 9 bases identical to TRBD1. Trimming took 3 bases from V and 4 from J; bases not matched to a gene: 3. The CDR3 has 14 amino acids. The CDR3 here is CASSFETGGYGYTF. CDR3 DNA sequence: TGTGCCAGCAGTTTTGAGACAGGGGGCTATGGCTACACCTTC.

The V call is TRBV23-1, the J call TRBJ2-3; D ambiguous. TRBV23-1 falls under the ORF class, with uncertain function. With 10 bases removed from V and 7 bases from J, the gap between germline ends came to 12 bases. The CDR3 spans 11 residues. CDR3 nucleotides: TGCGCCAACCGGTCACGCCATACGCAGTATTTT. Encoded protein: CANRSRHTQYF.

This clonotype was counted only a few times. The genes are TRBV12-3 or TRBV12-4 and TRBJ1-3; no clear D. Trimming pared 7 bases from V and 2 bases from J, leaving 9 bases between. The CDR3 is made up of 13 amino acids. CDR3 in DNA: TGTGCCAGCAATCTCCTCCCTGGAAACACCATATATTTT. This codes for CASNLLPGNTIYF.

This clonotype was counted between two and nine times. CDR3 sequence: CASRRVVLTFPTGELFF. CDR3 DNA: TGTGCCAGCAGAAGAGTGGTACTCACATTTCCCACCGGGGAGCTGTTTTTT. V is TRBV7-8 and J is TRBJ2-2, with D unresolved. The V end lost 6 bases, the J end lost 4 bases, and 21 bases lay between the germline ends. Germline V gene data show CDR1 as SGHVS and CDR2 as FQNEAQ. The CDR3 has 17 amino acids.

The chain links TRBV12-3 or TRBV12-4 to TRBJ2-3; D could derive from TRBD1 or TRBD2 (5 bases each). CDR3 length: 17 residues. The V end lost 5 bases, the J end lost 3 bases, and 21 bases lay between the germline ends. CDR3 in amino acids: CASSQRGRSTYTDTQYF. Written as DNA, the CDR3 is TGTGCCAGCAGTCAACGGGGCAGATCCACTTATACAGATACGCAGTATTTT.

The CDR3 loop is CASSPSGQGTREQYF. The CDR3 DNA reads as TGTGCCAGCTCACCGTCGGGACAGGGGACGCGCGAGCAGTACTTC. The chain is built from TRBV18 and TRBJ2-7; 10 bases agree with TRBD1. In germline, CDR1 is KGHSH, CDR2 LQKENI. The CDR3 runs to 15 residues. The trim removed 3 bases at V and 6 bases at J, leaving 8 bases unmatched.

Only a few counts were recorded for this clonotype. V gene TRBV12-3 or TRBV12-4 combines with J gene TRBJ2-1, with D hard to call. V lost 1 base and J lost 6, with 7 bases in between. The CDR3 extends over 13 amino acids. DNA for the CDR3: TGTGCCAGCAGTTTAGGTACTATCAATGAGCAGTTCTTC. Translation gives CASSLGTINEQFF.

The chain combines TRBV7-6 with TRBJ2-5; TRBD2 agrees at 7 bases. The CDR3 contains 14 residues. The V gene's germline CDR1 is SGHVS and CDR2 FNYEAQ. The V gene end was trimmed by 1 base and the J gene end by 7 bases; junction bases not matched to a gene: 6. The CDR3 nucleotides read TGTGCCAGCAGCTTAGGGGGAGGGTCGATGACCCAGTACTTC. Its protein is CASSLGGGSMTQYF.

This clonotype was seen a handful of times. The chain links TRBV15 to TRBJ2-7; possible D gene TRBD1, 6 bases. Trimming shortened V by 1 base and J by 1 base, and 11 bases separated the two germline ends. Germline CDR1 reads LNHNV; CDR2 reads YYDKDF (reference sequence). The CDR3 contains 15 residues. CDR3 residues: CATSRGQDISYEQYF. In DNA, the CDR3 is TGTGCCACCAGCAGAGGACAGGACATTTCCTACGAGCAGTACTTC.

This chain connects TRBV18 to TRBJ2-6; D is uncertain. In germline, CDR1 is KGHSH, CDR2 LQKENI. Between the trimmed V and J ends, which lost 4 bases and 0 bases, there was a span of 25 bases. The length of the CDR3 is 21 residues. The CDR3 reads CASSLRTKGARSSSGANVLTF. CDR3 coding DNA: TGTGCCAGCTCACTTCGGACCAAAGGAGCACGTTCCAGCTCTGGGGCCAACGTCCTGACTTTC. Using reference TRBV18 and TRBJ2-6 for the parts outside the CDR3, the full variable domain is NAGVMQNPRHLVRRRGQEARLRCSPMKGHSHVYWYRQLPEEGLKFMVYLQKENIIDESGMPKERFSAEFPKEGPSILRIQQVVRGDSAAYFCASSLRTKGARSSSGANVLTFGAGSRLTVL.

The rearrangement uses TRBV7-2 and TRBJ1-3, with a tentative D call TRBD1 (5 bases). The CDR3 has 15 residues. Germline values: CDR1 SGHTA, CDR2 FQGNSA. The ends were cut back, 3 bases at V and 1 base at J, with 10 bases in the middle. The CDR3 loop reads CASSLGPYSGNTIYF. The CDR3 DNA sequence: TGTGCCAGCAGCTTGGGACCTTATTCTGGAAACACCATATATTTT. Variable domain in full (rest from reference TRBV7-2 and TRBJ1-3): GAGVSQSPSNKVTEKGKDVELRCDPISGHTALYWYRQSLGQGLEFLIYFQGNSAPDKSGLPSDRFSAERTGGSVSTLTIQRTQQEDSAVYLCASSLGPYSGNTIYFGEGSWLTVV.

This clonotype came up a few times. In DNA, the CDR3 is TGCAGTGCTAACCATCCGGGACTTCCCCCAGATACGCAGTATTTT. The encoded protein is CSANHPGLPPDTQYF. This chain uses TRBV20-1 with TRBJ2-3, with a tentative D call TRBD2 (6 bases). The CDR3 is made up of 15 amino acids. CDR1 and CDR2 from the germline V gene are DFQATT and SNEGSKA (reference sequence). The V end was cut by 4 bases, the J end by 4 bases, with 18 bases between.

The CDR3 is CASSLDPATGELFF. Here the CDR3 DNA reads TGTGCCAGCAGTTTAGACCCAGCAACCGGGGAGCTGTTTTTT. This chain links TRBV12-3 or TRBV12-4 with TRBJ2-2; D is unresolved. CDR3 length: 14 residues. Between the trimmed V and J ends, which lost 1 base and 5 bases, there was a span of 8 bases.

The rearrangement uses TRBV5-1 and TRBJ2-5; 7 bases align to TRBD2. CDR1 is SGHRS and CDR2 is YFSETQ in the germline V gene. This CDR3 spans 15 amino acids. Trimming removed 1 base from V and 5 bases from J; junction bases left unmatched: 8. The CDR3 DNA sequence: TGCGCCAGCAGCTTGATACTAGCGCTTCGGGAGACCCAGTACTTC. Translated: CASSLILALRETQYF.